This TCR beta chain was observed in a study of CD8 T cells in ankylosing spondylitis. Findings and caveats of the study: Ankylosing spondylitis blood appeared to carry a characteristic TCR beta motif of under ten highly homologous variants.

A remark on this clonotype: Its antigen remains unidentified.

The CDR3 is 16 amino acids. Germline loops: CDR1 SGHRS, CDR2 YFSETQ. After removal of 5 bases from V and 4 bases from J, the junction contained 8 bases not matched to a gene. Using its own MiXCR run on the 5' RACE reads, TCRdb lists one record per CDR3 protein. The sample includes roughly 700,000 distinct CDR3 sequences, roughly 20% of them seen just once. The receptor comes from a male donor with ankylosing spondylitis. V is TRBV5-1 and J is TRBJ2-2, with 10 bases that match TRBD2. Sequences were obtained from blood, either unsorted or a sorted T cell fraction (not recorded which). The CDR3 sequence: CASRRIAGGSTGELFF. The CDR3 DNA reads as TGCGCCAGCAGAAGAATAGCGGGAGGCAGCACCGGGGAGCTGTTTTTT.